The 21 T cell receptor beta chains below all came from one sample that was sequenced in a study of spatial heterogeneity in lung cancer. Indicated time point: sample taken at primary tumor resection. TCRdb redid the calling of the 5' RACE reads with MiXCR, one entry per CDR3 protein. This table holds about 5,800 distinct CDR3 sequences, about 13% found once. The source material was normal lung tissue next to the tumor, sampled at surgery. Receptor source: a female donor with early-stage non-small cell lung cancer.

The V and J genes are TRBV2 and TRBJ1-5; maybe TRBD1 (5 bases). The CDR3 runs to 17 residues. V was trimmed by 0 bases and J by 0 bases, leaving 12 bases between them. Germline V gene sequence: CDR1 SNHLY, CDR2 FYNNEI. The CDR3 loop is CASSEAGVVHSNQPQHF. Written as DNA, the CDR3 is TGTGCCAGCAGTGAAGCGGGGGTGGTCCATAGCAATCAGCCCCAGCATTTT. Together with reference TRBV2 and TRBJ1-5, the CDR3 gives the full variable domain: EPEVTQTPSHQVTQMGQEVILRCVPISNHLYFYWYRQILGQKVEFLVSFYNNEISEKSEIFDDQFSVERPDGSNFTLKIRSTKLEDSAMYFCASSEAGVVHSNQPQHFGDGTRLSIL.

This clonotype was recorded a few times. V gene TRBV20-1 combines with J gene TRBJ2-7; no clear D gene. Trimming took off 6 bases at V and 3 bases at J, with 9 bases between the two ends. CDR3 size: 11 residues. CDR1 and CDR2 from the germline V gene are DFQATT and SNEGSKA (reference sequence). The CDR3 sequence is CSALSGYEQYF. The CDR3 DNA reads TGCAGTGCGCTAAGTGGCTACGAGCAGTACTTC.

By proportion, this clonotype is medium-sized. This chain links TRBV7-2 with TRBJ2-5; a possible D gene is TRBD2 (7 bases). CDR3 size: 15 residues. V was trimmed by 3 bases and J by 1 base, leaving 12 bases between them. The germline CDR1 and CDR2 sequences are SGHTA and FQGNSA. The CDR3 sequence is CASSFQGGGQETQYF. CDR3 bases: TGTGCCAGCAGCTTCCAGGGAGGGGGCCAAGAGACCCAGTACTTC.

This clonotype was seen only a few times. V usage is TRBV28 and J usage is TRBJ1-2; D remains unclear. V was clipped by 4 bases and J by 2 bases, with 14 bases between them. The CDR3 covers 15 residues. Germline values: CDR1 MDHEN, CDR2 SYDVKM. CDR3 region: CASSSGGRLNYGYTF. DNA of the CDR3: TGTGCCAGCAGTTCCGGCGGGAGACTGAACTATGGCTACACCTTC.

The CDR3 nucleotides are TGCGCCAGCAGCCTCCTCACAGATACGCAGTATTTT. It translates to CASSLLTDTQYF. The chain employs TRBV5-1 and TRBJ2-3, with unresolved D. CDR3 length: 12 residues. The germline gives CDR1 SGHRS, CDR2 YFSETQ. V lost 4 bases and J lost 2, with 5 bases in between.

By share, this clonotype counts as medium-sized. The chain links TRBV4-2 to TRBJ1-5, with no clear D. Trimming cost V 0 bases and J 7 bases, with 7 bases left between them. The length of the CDR3 is 13 residues. Germline V CDR1 and CDR2: LGHNA, YNFKEQ. The DNA for the CDR3 is TGTGCCAGCAGCCAAGATCTACTGCAGCCCCAGCATTTT. Protein: CASSQDLLQPQHF.

This clonotype is termed medium-sized. The chain has TRBV20-1 and TRBJ1-5, with D uncertain. The CDR3 loop spans 15 amino acids. The germline CDR1 and CDR2 sequences are DFQATT and SNEGSKA (reference sequence). The V end lost 2 bases, the J end lost 3 bases, and 14 bases lay between the germline ends. This chain's CDR3 is CSARLSRANNQPQHF. The CDR3 nucleotides read TGCAGTGCTAGACTCAGCCGGGCTAACAATCAGCCCCAGCATTTT.

The sample holds many counts of this clonotype. V and J are TRBV28 and TRBJ2-7; a weak D match, TRBD2 (5 bases). This CDR3 spans 14 amino acids. With 3 bases removed from V and 2 bases from J, the gap between germline ends came to 11 bases. Germline-derived CDR1 and CDR2 are MDHEN and SYDVKM. CDR3 nucleotide sequence: TGTGCCAGCAGTTTTCGGGGAAAGCCCTACGAGCAGTACTTC. It specifies CASSFRGKPYEQYF.

The V and J genes are TRBV6-5 and TRBJ1-4; D may be TRBD1 (5 bases). Germline-derived CDR1 and CDR2 are MNHEY and SVGAGI. Trimming cost V 2 bases and J 3 bases, with 10 bases left between them. This CDR3 is 15 amino acids long. In DNA, the CDR3 is TGTGCCAGCAGTTACGATGGGGCATCTAATGAAAAACTGTTTTTT. It codes for CASSYDGASNEKLFF.

At least ten counts were recorded for this clonotype. J is TRBJ2-3 and V is TRBV10-3, with 7 bases identical to TRBD1. Germline values: CDR1 ENHRY, CDR2 SYGVKD. The CDR3 length is 15 residues. The V segment lost 7 bases and the J segment 0 bases; nucleotides outside the gene matches: 7. The CDR3 is CAIMVDRTSTDTQYF. CDR3 nucleotide sequence: TGTGCCATCATGGTGGACAGGACTAGCACAGATACGCAGTATTTT.

This clonotype is medium-sized (0.01 to 0.1%) in the sample. This chain uses TRBV5-6 with TRBJ2-1; 10 bases are a match to TRBD2. Germline-derived CDR1 and CDR2 are SGHDT and YYEEEE. V was pared by 0 bases and J by 9 bases, with 15 bases of the junction left unmatched. There are 18 residues in the CDR3. CDR3 coding DNA: TGTGCCAGCAGCTTGGAGGGAATAGCGGGAGGACAACCGGGTGAGCAGTTCTTC. Translating it yields CASSLEGIAGGQPGEQFF.

This clonotype has at least ten counts. The chain joins TRBV10-2 to TRBJ1-6; 10 nucleotides agree with TRBD1. CDR1 WSHSY and CDR2 SAAADI come from the germline V gene. The junction had 12 bases not matched to a gene; V was cut back by 5 bases and J by 8 bases. The CDR3 contains 17 residues. The CDR3: CASSPGQGLGGDSPLHF. For the CDR3, the DNA is TGCGCCAGCAGTCCGGGACAGGGGCTCGGAGGCGATTCACCCCTCCACTTT.

This clonotype was recorded at least ten times. This chain connects TRBV20-1 to TRBJ2-1, with D possibly matching TRBD1 (6 bases). Trimming cost V 0 bases and J 7 bases, with 19 bases left between them. The CDR3 has 16 amino acids. Germline V gives CDR1 DFQATT, CDR2 SNEGSKA (reference sequence). The CDR3 bases are TGCAGTGCTAGAGATGTCGGGACATTCATTCGGAATGAGCAGTTCTTC. It translates to CSARDVGTFIRNEQFF.

The chain links TRBV11-2 to TRBJ2-5, with 8 bases lining up with TRBD2. The CDR3 is 14 residues long. In germline, CDR1 is SGHAT, CDR2 FQNNGV. Trimming took 4 bases from V and 9 from J; bases not matched to a gene: 10. The CDR3 coding sequence is TGTGCCAGCAGCTCTCGGACTAGCTCGGCGGCCCAGTACTTC. Amino acid sequence: CASSSRTSSAAQYF.

The chain recombines TRBV11-1 with TRBJ2-7; 7 bases agree with TRBD1. Trimming at V came to 5 bases and at J to 6 bases, leaving 10 bases not matched to a gene. This CDR3 region has 14 residues. Germline CDR1 SGHAT, CDR2 FQDESV (reference sequence). The CDR3 is CASSLPRGLGEQYF. The CDR3 DNA is TGTGCCAGCAGCCTTCCGAGGGGGCTGGGCGAGCAGTACTTC.

This clonotype was found many times. Written as DNA, the CDR3 is TGTGCCAGCAGGCTCGGACGAGTGGCTTTCTTT. Amino acid sequence: CASRLGRVAFF. V usage is TRBV13 and J usage is TRBJ1-1, with no clear D. The germline CDR1 and CDR2 sequences are PRHDT and FYEKMQ (reference sequence). The V gene lost 6 bases and the J gene lost 11 bases, with 13 bases spanning the gap. The CDR3 length is 11 residues. Together with reference TRBV13 and TRBJ1-1, the CDR3 gives the full variable domain: AAGVIQSPRHLIKEKRETATLKCYPIPRHDTVYWYQQGPGQDPQFLISFYEKMQSDKGSIPDRFSAQQFSDYHSELNMSSLELGDSALYFCASRLGRVAFFGQGTRLTVV.

In this sample, this clonotype turned up many times. V gene TRBV7-2 combines with J gene TRBJ2-6, with D unresolved. CDR1 SGHTA and CDR2 FQGNSA come from the germline V gene. Trimming took 5 bases from V and 12 from J, leaving 14 bases between them. The CDR3 has 13 residues. For the CDR3, the DNA is TGTGCCAGCAGCGTCCTACATCAGAGCGTCCTGACTTTC. This codes for CASSVLHQSVLTF.

This clonotype was counted ten times or more. V usage is TRBV15 and J usage is TRBJ2-7, with no clear D. Germline V gene lookup returns CDR1 LNHNV and CDR2 YYDKDF (reference sequence). V lost 0 bases and J 6 bases, leaving 6 bases between the germline ends. The CDR3 extends over 12 amino acids. The CDR3 here is CATSRDLGEQYV. Here the CDR3 DNA reads TGTGCCACCAGCAGAGATCTTGGCGAGCAGTACGTC.

This clonotype was observed at least ten times. CDR3 region: CSGTLTAGELFF. In DNA form, the CDR3 reads TGCAGCGGGACGCTCACAGCCGGGGAGCTGTTTTTT. The rearrangement uses TRBV29-1 and TRBJ2-2; D remains unclear. CDR3 size: 12 residues. V was pared by 7 bases and J by 6 bases, with 12 bases between. Germline-derived CDR1 and CDR2 are SQVTM and ANQGSEA.

The chain carries TRBV12-5 and TRBJ2-5, with D maybe TRBD1 (5 bases). Trimming stripped 3 bases from V and 7 bases from J, with 15 bases between. The CDR3 has 14 amino acids. Germline CDR1 LGHNT, CDR2 FRNRAP. DNA of the CDR3: TGTGCTAGTGGTTTTCAGGGATTCGCAGGGACCCAGTACTTC. The encoded protein is CASGFQGFAGTQYF.

This rearrangement joins TRBV7-6 to TRBJ1-1; no clear D. Germline V CDR1 and CDR2: SGHVS, FNYEAQ. The CDR3 is made up of 18 amino acids. The V and J ends lost 1 base and 0 bases respectively, with 18 bases between them. This CDR3 reads CASSLVTPGGSLNTEAFF. CDR3 sequence (DNA): TGTGCCAGCAGCTTAGTTACCCCTGGAGGATCCCTGAACACTGAAGCTTTCTTT.